This T cell receptor beta chain was profiled in a study of cytomegalovirus exposure and HLA in healthy donors. A multiplex PCR was run with 60 Vbeta primers and 13 Jbeta primers. Generated by immunoSEQ multiplex PCR, the TCRdb table keeps only in-frame clones and is missing some. The sample consists of some 180,000 clones, around 78% of them appearing once. CDR1 is SGHAT and CDR2 is FQNNGV in the germline V gene. The ends lost 4 bases at V and 0 bases at J; junction bases unmatched: 8. The CDR3 sequence is 16 residues long. For this clone: Its antigen is as yet unknown.

Points from the study as a whole: A later analysis, which compared TCR beta chains of equal frequency, found the HLA-associated ones more clonally expanded.

The sequenced sample consisted of PBMCs. The gene calls are TRBV11-2 and TRBJ2-7, with 8 bases fitting TRBD2. The origin of this receptor is a man younger than 40 in good health and CMV-seronegative. In nucleotides, the CDR3 is TGTGCCAGCAGCTCGCCGGGACTAGGGGCCTCCTACGAGCAGTACTTC. It codes for CASSSPGLGASYEQYF.